A selection of T cell receptor beta chains follows, all from one sample in a study of T cell repertoires in cytomegalovirus infection. Their antigens are not known. A single record per CDR3 protein comes from TCRdb applying MiXCR to the reads. The sample carries around 300,000 distinct CDR3 sequences, roughly 21% recorded once. Here the sequenced sample was cultured PBMCs, taken from culture after CMV antigen stimulation. All receptors derive from a human donor in good health (CMV status not recorded). Some clones in this sample may be carry-over from other donors' samples. Both conserved end residues are trimmed from each CDR3. Rows may omit the clone size; those that give it use once, few, many or a size class.

>NA|TRBV20-1|TRBJ2-3
SAGSVGRATDTQY
>NA|TRBV20-1|TRBJ2-7
SADRIAGAQQY
>NA|TRBV12-3/TRBV12-4|TRBJ2-3
ASGRGASSTDTQY
>many|TRBV27|TRBJ1-1
ASSLSIRTEAF
>many|TRBV7-2|TRBJ2-1
ASSSPSSYNEQF
>medium-sized|TRBV7-2|TRBJ2-3
ASTAATGLVRDTQY
>few|TRBV20-1|TRBJ2-1
SATKAPGSNEQF
>few|TRBV12-3/TRBV12-4|TRBJ2-7
ASSSASGSSEQY
>many|TRBV7-2|TRBJ2-1
ASSPPHGTNEQF
>NA|TRBV5-1|TRBJ2-1
ASSSPGAYNEQF
>few|TRBV19|TRBJ2-3
ASSIAAGASTDTQY
>NA|TRBV24-1|TRBJ2-5
ATGPPDRDRLETQY
>NA|TRBV10-3|TRBJ1-2
AITLGQGNGYT
>NA|TRBV7-9|TRBJ1-1
ASSYLLENTEAF
>NA|TRBV20-1|TRBJ1-6
SASGGTNNSPLH
>few|TRBV7-2|TRBJ1-5
ASSPTGNNQPQH
>many|TRBV19|TRBJ1-6
ASSTQGSIGSPLH
>few|TRBV20-1|TRBJ2-1
SAEASSSYNEQF
>few|TRBV18|TRBJ1-2
ASSPLSWGLNYGYT
>NA|TRBV6-2/TRBV6-3|TRBJ2-1
ASTYNLGQVYNEQF
>NA|TRBV9|TRBJ2-1
ASSGEGLNEQF
>few|TRBV7-2|TRBJ2-1
ASSFGRYDEQF
>NA|TRBV28|TRBJ2-7
ASIQGGSYEQY
>many|TRBV7-3|TRBJ2-7
ASSPREGGYEQY
>NA|TRBV25-1|TRBJ2-1
ASMTAGGLGSYNEQF
>many|TRBV7-3|TRBJ1-3
ASSLTHIQSPGNTIY
>NA|TRBV4-1|TRBJ2-5
ASSQMMGTSGRLQETQY
>NA|TRBV28|TRBJ2-7
ASSVLRGRYEQY
>few|TRBV12-3/TRBV12-4|TRBJ2-5
ASSLVGAGETQY
>many|TRBV7-2|TRBJ2-1
ASSLVLAGSREQF
>NA|TRBV11-2|TRBJ2-7
ASSPGLAVFIYEQY
>NA|TRBV19|TRBJ2-2
ASSIGFRAGGNWARRNTGELF
>many|TRBV7-8|TRBJ2-1
ASSLGGSGIHNEQF
>few|TRBV6-6|TRBJ2-3
ASSYSTASGSTDTQY
>few|TRBV7-8|TRBJ2-1
ASKGGSAYNEQF
>NA|TRBV27|TRBJ1-1
ASSLRYGGDEAF
>NA|TRBV6-2/TRBV6-3|TRBJ2-5
ASRDLVGVIVTQY
>few|TRBV7-6|TRBJ2-3
ASSLRGGNGTDTQY
>NA|TRBV4-3|TRBJ2-1
ASSQQGYEQF
>many|TRBV19|TRBJ1-4
ASRSIDRTNEKLF
>many|TRBV27|TRBJ1-1
ASSRVGDTEAF
>NA|TRBV6-5|TRBJ2-3
ASSYSMGGSGGTDTQY
>few|TRBV25-1|TRBJ1-1
ASSVGGNTEAF
>few|TRBV7-2|TRBJ2-1
ASSLLSTVNYNEQF
>many|TRBV7-2|TRBJ2-5
ASSYNRGYETQY
>NA|TRBV6-5|TRBJ1-1
ASSTAGHTEAF
>many|TRBV7-2|TRBJ2-1
ASSLGLAVSSYNEQF
>NA|TRBV20-1|TRBJ1-4
SAQRTTNEKLF
>few|TRBV7-6|TRBJ2-1
ASSPTTFSYNEQF
>NA|TRBV4-1|TRBJ2-1
ASSKVGTSGDNEQF
>NA|TRBV4-2|TRBJ1-2
ASSQDGRSNYGYT
>many|TRBV7-8|TRBJ2-7
ASSPNWRSGSPYEQY
>few|TRBV5-4|TRBJ1-1
ASSLDLDSPEAF
>many|TRBV12-3/TRBV12-4|TRBJ2-5
ASSVGTAQETQY